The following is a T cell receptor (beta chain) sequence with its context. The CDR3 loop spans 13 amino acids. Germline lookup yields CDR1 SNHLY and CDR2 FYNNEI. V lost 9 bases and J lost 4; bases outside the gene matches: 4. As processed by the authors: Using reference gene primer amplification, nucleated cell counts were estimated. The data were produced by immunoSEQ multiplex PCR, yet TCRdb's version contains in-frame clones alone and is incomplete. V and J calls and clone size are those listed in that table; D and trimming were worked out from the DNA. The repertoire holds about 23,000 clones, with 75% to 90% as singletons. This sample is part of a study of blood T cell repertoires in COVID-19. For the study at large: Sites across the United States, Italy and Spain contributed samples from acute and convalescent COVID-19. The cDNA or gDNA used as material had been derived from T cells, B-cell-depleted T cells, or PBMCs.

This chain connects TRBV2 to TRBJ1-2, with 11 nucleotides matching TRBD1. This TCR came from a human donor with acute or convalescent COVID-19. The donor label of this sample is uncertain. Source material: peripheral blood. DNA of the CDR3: TGTGCCAGTGGGACAGGGGGATCCTATGGCTACACCTTC. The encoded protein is CASGTGGSYGYTF.